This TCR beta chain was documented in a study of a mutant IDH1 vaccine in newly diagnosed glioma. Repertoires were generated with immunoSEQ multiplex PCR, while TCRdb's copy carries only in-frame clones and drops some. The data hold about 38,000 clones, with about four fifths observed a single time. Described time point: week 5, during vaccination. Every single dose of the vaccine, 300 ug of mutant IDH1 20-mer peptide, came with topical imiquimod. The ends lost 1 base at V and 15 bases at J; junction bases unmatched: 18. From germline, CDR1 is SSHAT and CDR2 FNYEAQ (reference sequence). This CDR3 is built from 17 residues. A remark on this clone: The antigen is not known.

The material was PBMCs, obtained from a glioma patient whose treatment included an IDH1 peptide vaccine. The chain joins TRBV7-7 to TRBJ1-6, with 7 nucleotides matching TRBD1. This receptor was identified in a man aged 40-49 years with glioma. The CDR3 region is CASSLGTTGLGLVVLHF. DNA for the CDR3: TGTGCCAGCAGCTTAGGAACGACAGGGCTCGGGTTAGTTGTCCTCCACTTT.